The rows below give T cell receptor beta chains drawn from one sample of a study of monozygotic twins with inflammatory bowel disease. TCRdb re-called the 5' RACE reads and gives one entry per CDR3 protein, without DNA. There are some 160,000 distinct CDR3 sequences in the sample, with roughly 7.4% held by the top ten. Sequencing was done on a sample of blood. These receptors all stem from a human donor with ulcerative colitis or Crohn's disease, or a healthy co-twin of an affected twin (not recorded which). Both conserved end residues are part of each CDR3.

cdr3_aa	v_call	j_call
CATGTSATRGAETQYF	TRBV10-3	TRBJ2-5
CSVVRPAGDGYTF	TRBV29-1	TRBJ1-2
CASVLEEGTDTQYF	TRBV28	TRBJ2-3
CASSFAGERGETQYF	TRBV5-1	TRBJ2-5
CASSYSRLAGGPGTQYF	TRBV6-5	TRBJ2-3
CASPGPGPEGYTF	TRBV2	TRBJ1-2
CASSPGTETQYF	TRBV18	TRBJ2-5
CASSSPAKNEKLFF	TRBV6-5	TRBJ1-4
CATDRDRQNTEAFF	TRBV10-3	TRBJ1-1
CASSWTGNEDTQYF	TRBV5-1	TRBJ2-3
CASSASARGAYEQYF	TRBV19	TRBJ2-7
CASSPTADLSYGYTF	TRBV7-2	TRBJ1-2
CASSPRQVGEQYF	TRBV12-3/TRBV12-4	TRBJ2-7
CASRQHGTGSEAFF	TRBV5-1	TRBJ1-1
CASSFRPGAVNTEAFF	TRBV5-1	TRBJ1-1
CASSHPQGSASYEQYF	TRBV5-4	TRBJ2-7
CSARELANYGYTF	TRBV20-1	TRBJ1-2
CASSLTNYGYTF	TRBV5-6	TRBJ1-2
CASSLRAQGGYTF	TRBV7-2	TRBJ1-2
CASSLAREGADEQFF	TRBV23-1	TRBJ2-1
CASSQEGVATEQFF	TRBV4-3	TRBJ2-1
CASSLVIWGYEQYF	TRBV11-2	TRBJ2-7
CASSLGAGAGNTIYF	TRBV12-3/TRBV12-4	TRBJ1-3
CAWTSGTGGAAAFF	TRBV30	TRBJ1-1
CASSLGLLDEAFF	TRBV5-1	TRBJ1-1
CASSLDRGSGSPLHF	TRBV11-2	TRBJ1-6
CASSPQITGYEQYF	TRBV9	TRBJ2-7
CASSLLGQFGYGYTF	TRBV5-4	TRBJ1-2
CAAGLRTETQYF	TRBV28	TRBJ2-5
CSASSGVPNEQFF	TRBV20-1	TRBJ2-1
CASSQGTSGSIQYF	TRBV4-3	TRBJ2-4
CASSLEGIRGTYNEQFF	TRBV7-6	TRBJ2-1
CASSLGLAGGRNTGELFF	TRBV11-1	TRBJ2-2
CASSLGGGGVISPLHF	TRBV7-2	TRBJ1-6
CASSFGSGRRGYEQYF	TRBV12-3/TRBV12-4	TRBJ2-7
CASSLVQGVVVTQYF	TRBV11-2	TRBJ2-5
CAISDEGQGGELFF	TRBV10-3	TRBJ2-2
CASSLTSGSTYEQYF	TRBV7-8	TRBJ2-7
CSVSTSGSSYNEQFF	TRBV29-1	TRBJ2-1
CSATRGGASGLNEQFF	TRBV20-1	TRBJ2-1
CASSWDRGLLHF	TRBV7-8	TRBJ1-6
CASSVPGLPMDTQYF	TRBV5-1	TRBJ2-3
CATSRTRGSALYEQYF	TRBV15	TRBJ2-7
CASSYPTDRVESNQPQHF	TRBV6-5	TRBJ1-5
CASSPLAGGSYEQYF	TRBV27	TRBJ2-7
CAAWGLSNTGELFF	TRBV6-2/TRBV6-3	TRBJ2-2
CASSPPVDNEQFF	TRBV7-9	TRBJ2-1
CASIPSGRVWNEQYF	TRBV7-2	TRBJ2-7
CASSLKSGFLGEQYF	TRBV5-6	TRBJ2-7
CSAIGGWQETQYF	TRBV20-1	TRBJ2-5